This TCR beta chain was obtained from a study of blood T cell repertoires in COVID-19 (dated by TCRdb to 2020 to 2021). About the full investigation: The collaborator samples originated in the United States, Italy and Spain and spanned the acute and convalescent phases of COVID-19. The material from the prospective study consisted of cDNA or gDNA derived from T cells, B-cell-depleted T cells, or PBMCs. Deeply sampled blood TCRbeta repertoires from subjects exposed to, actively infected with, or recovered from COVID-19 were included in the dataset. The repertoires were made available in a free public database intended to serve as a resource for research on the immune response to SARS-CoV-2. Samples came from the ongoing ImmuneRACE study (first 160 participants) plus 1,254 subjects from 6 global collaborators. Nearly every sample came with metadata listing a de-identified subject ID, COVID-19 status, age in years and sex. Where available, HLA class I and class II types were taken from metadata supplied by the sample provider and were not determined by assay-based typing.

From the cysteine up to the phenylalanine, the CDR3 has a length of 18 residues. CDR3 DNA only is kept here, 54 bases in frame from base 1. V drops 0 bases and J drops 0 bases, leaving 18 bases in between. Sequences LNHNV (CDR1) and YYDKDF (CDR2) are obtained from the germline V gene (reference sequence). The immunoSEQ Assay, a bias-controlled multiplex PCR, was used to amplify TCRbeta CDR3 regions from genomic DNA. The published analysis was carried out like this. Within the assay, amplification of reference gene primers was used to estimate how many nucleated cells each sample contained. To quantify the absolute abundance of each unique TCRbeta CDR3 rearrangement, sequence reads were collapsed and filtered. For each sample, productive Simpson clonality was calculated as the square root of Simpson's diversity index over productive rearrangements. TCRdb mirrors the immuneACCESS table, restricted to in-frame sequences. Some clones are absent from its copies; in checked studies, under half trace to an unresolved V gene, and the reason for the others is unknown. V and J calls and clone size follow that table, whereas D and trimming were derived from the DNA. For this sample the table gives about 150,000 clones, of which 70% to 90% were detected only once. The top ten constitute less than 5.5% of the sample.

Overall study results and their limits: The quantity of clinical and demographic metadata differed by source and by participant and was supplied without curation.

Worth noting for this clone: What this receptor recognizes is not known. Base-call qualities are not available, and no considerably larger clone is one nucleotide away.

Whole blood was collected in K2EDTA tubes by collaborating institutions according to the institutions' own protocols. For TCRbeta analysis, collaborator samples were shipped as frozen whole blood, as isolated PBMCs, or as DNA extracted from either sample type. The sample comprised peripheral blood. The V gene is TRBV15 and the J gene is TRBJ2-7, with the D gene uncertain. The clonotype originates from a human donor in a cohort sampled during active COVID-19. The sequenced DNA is TGTGCCACCAGCAGAGACCAACGCCTAGGCCAGAGCTCCTACGAGCAGTACTTC. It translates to CATSRDQRLGQSSYEQYF.